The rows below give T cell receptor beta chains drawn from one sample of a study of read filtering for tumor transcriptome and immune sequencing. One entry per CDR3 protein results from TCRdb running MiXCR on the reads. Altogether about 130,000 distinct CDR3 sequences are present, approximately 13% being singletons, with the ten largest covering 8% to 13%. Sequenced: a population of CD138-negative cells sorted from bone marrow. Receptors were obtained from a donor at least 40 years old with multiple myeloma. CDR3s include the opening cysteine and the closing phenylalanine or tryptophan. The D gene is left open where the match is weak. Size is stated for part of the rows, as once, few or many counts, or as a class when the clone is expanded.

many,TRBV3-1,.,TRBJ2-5,CASSQDSSMTQYF,TGTGCCAGCAGCCAAGATTCTTCCATGACCCAGTACTTC
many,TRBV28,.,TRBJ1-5,CASRRLESNQPQHF,TGTGCCAGCAGACGGCTCGAGAGCAATCAGCCCCAGCATTTT
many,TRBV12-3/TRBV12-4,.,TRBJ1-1,CASNAMNTEAFF,TGTGCCAGCAATGCCATGAACACTGAAGCTTTCTTT
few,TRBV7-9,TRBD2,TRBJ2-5,CASSLGTSGPEETQYF,TGTGCCAGCAGCTTAGGGACTAGCGGGCCCGAAGAGACCCAGTACTTC
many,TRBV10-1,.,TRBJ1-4,CAASSGNENEKLFF,TGCGCCGCCTCTTCGGGGAATGAGAATGAAAAACTGTTTTTT
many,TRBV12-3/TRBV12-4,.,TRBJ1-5,CASTSTVSNQPQHF,TGTGCCAGCACCTCAACAGTCAGCAATCAGCCCCAGCATTTT
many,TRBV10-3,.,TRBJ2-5,CAISDVGETQYF,TGTGCCATCAGCGACGTGGGGGAGACCCAGTACTTC
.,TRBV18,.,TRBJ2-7,CASSPPSGPPYEQYF,TGTGCCAGCTCACCACCAAGCGGGCCTCCATACGAGCAGTACTTC
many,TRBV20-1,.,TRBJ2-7,CSARTLHPSYEQYF,TGCAGTGCTAGGACCCTGCACCCATCCTACGAGCAGTACTTC
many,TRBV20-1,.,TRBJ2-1,CSARSPMSYNEQFF,TGCAGTGCTAGAAGTCCCATGTCCTACAATGAGCAGTTCTTC